The 5 T cell receptor beta chains in this list originate from one sample, sequenced in a study of cytomegalovirus exposure and HLA in healthy donors. PCR involved 60 Vbeta and 13 Jbeta primers. Sequencing used immunoSEQ multiplex PCR; TCRdb keeps in-frame clones, though not all of them. The table includes 100,000 to 150,000 clones, less than 75% detected once. Sequenced sample: PBMCs. Source of these receptors: a woman in her 40s in good health and CMV-seronegative.

A remark on this clone: This specimen includes other DNA sequences encoding the same CDR3. J is TRBJ1-1 and V is TRBV5-1; D not resolved. The germline V gene encodes CDR1 SGHRS and CDR2 YFSETQ. The V gene lost 4 bases and the J gene lost 0 bases, with 10 bases spanning the gap. CDR3 length: 14 amino acids. The CDR3 nucleotides are TGCGCCAGCAGCCCGCAGGTTATGAACACTGAAGCTTTCTTT. Translating it yields CASSPQVMNTEAFF.

The chain's CDR3 is CASSDATGRPYGYTF. The CDR3 region has the DNA TGTGCCAGCAGCGACGCGACAGGGAGGCCTTATGGCTACACCTTC. The chain carries TRBV5-5 and TRBJ1-2, with 7 positions matching TRBD1. V shed 4 bases, J shed 5 bases, and the junction held 11 bases outside the gene matches. CDR1 is SGHKS and CDR2 is YYEKEE in the germline V gene (reference sequence). The CDR3 contains 15 residues.

The chain couples TRBV19 to TRBJ2-3, with TRBD2 matching 8 bases. CDR3 size: 17 residues. Germline values: CDR1 LNHDA, CDR2 SQIVND (reference sequence). The V and J ends lost 4 bases and 4 bases, in that order; junction bases with no gene match: 13. As DNA, the CDR3 is TGTGCCAGTAGTACCTACCGCAGCGGGAGCCTCCCAGATACGCAGTATTTT. Translating it yields CASSTYRSGSLPDTQYF. The complete variable domain, with remaining parts taken from reference TRBV19 and TRBJ2-3, reads DGGITQSPKYLFRKEGQNVTLSCEQNLNHDAMYWYRQDPGQGLRLIYYSQIVNDFQKGDIAEGYSVSREKKESFPLTVTSAQKNPTAFYLCASSTYRSGSLPDTQYFGPGTRLTVL.

This chain joins TRBV9 and TRBJ2-4; TRBD2 agrees at 10 bases. Germline V CDR1 and CDR2: SGDLS, YYNGEE. The CDR3 totals 17 residues. Trimming cost V 0 bases and J 7 bases; bases outside gene matches: 10. In DNA, the CDR3 is TGTGCCAGCAGCGTAGGATGGGCTAGCGGGAGTATGAACATTCAGTACTTC. It translates to CASSVGWASGSMNIQYF.

The genes are TRBV28 and TRBJ2-7; D may be TRBD1 (5 bases). From germline, CDR1 is MDHEN and CDR2 SYDVKM. The CDR3 length is 15 residues. V lost 1 base and J lost 7, with 17 bases in between. CDR3 sequence: CASSLFSAGPGEQYF. The DNA of the CDR3 is TGTGCCAGCAGTTTATTTTCGGCAGGGCCCGGGGAGCAGTACTTC. Full variable domain (missing parts from reference TRBV28 and TRBJ2-7): DVKVTQSSRYLVKRTGEKVFLECVQDMDHENMFWYRQDPGLGLRLIYFSYDVKMKEKGDIPEGYSVSREKKERFSLILESASTNQTSMYLCASSLFSAGPGEQYFGPGTRLTVT.